This TCR beta chain was sequenced during a study of blood T cell repertoires in COVID-19. Background on the study: Samples taken during acute and convalescent COVID-19 were collected in the United States, Italy and Spain.

The germline gives CDR1 MGHRA, CDR2 YSYEKL. V lost 1 base to trimming and J lost 1 base, with 10 bases between them. This CDR3 comprises 15 residues. Methods used by the authors: Nucleated cell number was recorded as an estimate derived from reference gene primer amplification. Clones were read by immunoSEQ multiplex PCR, and TCRdb kept only the in-frame ones, dropping some. V, J and clone size derive from that table, while D and trimming were established from the DNA sequence. The sample has approximately 170,000 clones; more than 70% are singletons. V is TRBV4-1 and J is TRBJ1-1; D remains unclear. The sequenced sample was peripheral blood. The sequence was collected from a woman at least 80 years old with active or convalescent COVID-19. The CDR3 loop reads CASSQVRGPNTEAFF. CDR3 sequence (DNA): TGCGCCAGCAGCCAAGTGAGAGGGCCGAACACTGAAGCTTTCTTT.